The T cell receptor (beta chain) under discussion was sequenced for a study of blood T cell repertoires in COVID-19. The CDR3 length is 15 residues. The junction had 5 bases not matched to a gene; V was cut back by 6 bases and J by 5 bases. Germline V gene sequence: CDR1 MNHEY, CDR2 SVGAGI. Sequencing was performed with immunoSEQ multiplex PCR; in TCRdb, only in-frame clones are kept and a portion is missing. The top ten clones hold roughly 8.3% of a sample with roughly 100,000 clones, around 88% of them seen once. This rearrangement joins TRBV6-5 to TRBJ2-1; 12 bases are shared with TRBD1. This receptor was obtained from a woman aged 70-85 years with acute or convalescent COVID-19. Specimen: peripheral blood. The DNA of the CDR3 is TGTGCCAGCAGGGGACAGGGGGCGCCGAACAATGAGCAGTTCTTC. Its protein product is CASRGQGAPNNEQFF.